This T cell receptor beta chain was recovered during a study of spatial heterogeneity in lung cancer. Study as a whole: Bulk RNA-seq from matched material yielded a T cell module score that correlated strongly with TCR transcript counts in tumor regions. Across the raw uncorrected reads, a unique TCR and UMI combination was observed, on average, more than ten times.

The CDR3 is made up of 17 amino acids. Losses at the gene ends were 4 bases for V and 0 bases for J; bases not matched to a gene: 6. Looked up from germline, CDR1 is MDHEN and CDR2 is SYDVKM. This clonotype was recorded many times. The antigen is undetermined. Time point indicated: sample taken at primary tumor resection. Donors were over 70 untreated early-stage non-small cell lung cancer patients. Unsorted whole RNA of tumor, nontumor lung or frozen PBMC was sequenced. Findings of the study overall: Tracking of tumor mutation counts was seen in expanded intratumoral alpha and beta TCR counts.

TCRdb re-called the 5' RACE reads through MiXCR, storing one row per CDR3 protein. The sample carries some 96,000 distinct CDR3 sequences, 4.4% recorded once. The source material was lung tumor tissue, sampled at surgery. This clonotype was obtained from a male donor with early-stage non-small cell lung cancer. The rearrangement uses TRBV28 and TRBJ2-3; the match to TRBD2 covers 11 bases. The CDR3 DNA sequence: TGTGCCAGCAGTTCCACGTGGACTAGCGGGAGCACAGATACGCAGTATTTT. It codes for CASSSTWTSGSTDTQYF.